This T cell receptor (beta chain) was retrieved from a study of OX40 agonist ivuxolimab in advanced cancers. Study-wide background: The dose of intravenous ivuxolimab that patients received every 2 weeks ranged from 0.01 to 10 mg/kg. Therapy given before enrollment (anti-PD-1, anti-PD-L1 or anti-CTLA-4) was allowed, and over 35% had some. Study-wide results and caveats: With doses of 0.1 to 3.0 mg/kg, CD4+ and CD8+ blood T cells had undergone clonal expansion by week 6. Antigen targets of the expanded peripheral T cells went undetermined.

Libraries were prepared by immunoSEQ multiplex PCR; TCRdb keeps only in-frame clonotypes and omits some of them. The repertoire holds 55,000 to 70,000 clones, with around 83% as singletons. A remark on this clone: The antigen is undetermined.

The clonotype originates from an adult with an advanced solid tumor such as melanoma, head and neck, liver or kidney cancer. The sample here was CD4+ or CD8+ T cells sorted from blood, taken in a trial of the OX40 agonist ivuxolimab.

CDR3 nucleotide sequence: TGTGCCAGCAGCCGGACGGTTACTAACTATGGCTACACCTTC. As protein: CASSRTVTNYGYTF. The chain joins TRBV5-8 to TRBJ1-2; D ambiguous. Trimming took off 4 bases at V and 0 bases at J, with 10 bases between the two ends. Germline CDR1 SGHTS, CDR2 YDEGEE. The CDR3 runs 14 residues.